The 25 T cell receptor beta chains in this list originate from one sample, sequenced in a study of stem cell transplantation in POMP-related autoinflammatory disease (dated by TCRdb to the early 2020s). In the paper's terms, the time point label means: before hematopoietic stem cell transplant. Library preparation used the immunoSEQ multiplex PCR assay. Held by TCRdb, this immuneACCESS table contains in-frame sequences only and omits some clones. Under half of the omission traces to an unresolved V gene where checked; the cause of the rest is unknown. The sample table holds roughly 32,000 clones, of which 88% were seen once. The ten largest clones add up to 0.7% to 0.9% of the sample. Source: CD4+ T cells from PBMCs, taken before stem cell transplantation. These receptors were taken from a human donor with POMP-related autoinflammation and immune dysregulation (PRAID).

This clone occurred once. CDR3 sequence reads: CASSEWGSTGELFF. The CDR3 bases are TGTGCCAGCAGTGAATGGGGGAGCACCGGGGAGCTGTTTTTT. The chain recombines TRBV6-1 with TRBJ2-2; TRBD1 or TRBD2 may be the D gene (5 bases each). Per germline, CDR1 MNHNS and CDR2 SASEGT. V was shortened by 2 bases and J by 4 bases, with 8 bases between the two germline ends. CDR3 length: 14 residues.

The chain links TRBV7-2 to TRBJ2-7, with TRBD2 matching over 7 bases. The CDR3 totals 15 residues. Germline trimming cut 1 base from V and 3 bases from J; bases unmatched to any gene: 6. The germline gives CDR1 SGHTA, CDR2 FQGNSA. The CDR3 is CASSLGGGVVYEQYF. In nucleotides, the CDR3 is TGTGCCAGCAGCTTAGGGGGGGGTGTTGTCTACGAGCAGTACTTC.

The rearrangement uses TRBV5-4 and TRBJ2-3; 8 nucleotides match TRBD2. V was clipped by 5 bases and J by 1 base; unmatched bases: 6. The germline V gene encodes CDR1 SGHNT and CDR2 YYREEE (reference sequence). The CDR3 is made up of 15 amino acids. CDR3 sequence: CASRGAGAGTDTQYF. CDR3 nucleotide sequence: TGTGCCAGCAGGGGAGCGGGGGCCGGCACAGATACGCAGTATTTT.

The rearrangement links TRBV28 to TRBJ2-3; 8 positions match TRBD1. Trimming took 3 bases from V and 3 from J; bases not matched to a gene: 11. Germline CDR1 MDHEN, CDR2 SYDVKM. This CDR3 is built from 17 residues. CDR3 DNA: TGTGCCAGCAGTTTTTGGAGACAGGGGATCGAGACAGATACGCAGTATTTT. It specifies CASSFWRQGIETDTQYF.

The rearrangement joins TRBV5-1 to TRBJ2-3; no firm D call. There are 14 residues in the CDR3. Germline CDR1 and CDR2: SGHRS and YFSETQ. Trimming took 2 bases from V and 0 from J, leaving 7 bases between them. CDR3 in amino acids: CASSFYSSTDTQYF. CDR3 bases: TGCGCCAGCAGCTTCTACTCTAGCACAGATACGCAGTATTTT.

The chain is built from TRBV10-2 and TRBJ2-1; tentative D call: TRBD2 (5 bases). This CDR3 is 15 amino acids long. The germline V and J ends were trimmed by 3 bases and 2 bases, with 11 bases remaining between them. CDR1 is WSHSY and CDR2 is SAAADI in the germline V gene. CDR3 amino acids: CASSEYERPYNEQFF. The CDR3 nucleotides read TGCGCCAGCAGTGAATATGAGCGGCCCTACAATGAGCAGTTCTTC.

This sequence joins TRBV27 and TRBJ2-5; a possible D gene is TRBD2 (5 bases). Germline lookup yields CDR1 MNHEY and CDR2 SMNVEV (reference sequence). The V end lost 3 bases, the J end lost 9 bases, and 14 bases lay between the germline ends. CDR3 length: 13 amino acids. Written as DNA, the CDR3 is TGTGCCAGCAGTTTTGCACCGGGATTGCCCCAGTACTTC. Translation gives CASSFAPGLPQYF.

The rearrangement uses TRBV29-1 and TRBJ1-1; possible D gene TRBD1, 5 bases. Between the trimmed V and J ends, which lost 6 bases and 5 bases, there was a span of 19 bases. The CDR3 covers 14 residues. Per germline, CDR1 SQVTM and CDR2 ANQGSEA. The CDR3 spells CSVIRGAGTTEAFF. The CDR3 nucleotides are TGCAGCGTCATTCGCGGTGCCGGGACTACTGAAGCTTTCTTT.

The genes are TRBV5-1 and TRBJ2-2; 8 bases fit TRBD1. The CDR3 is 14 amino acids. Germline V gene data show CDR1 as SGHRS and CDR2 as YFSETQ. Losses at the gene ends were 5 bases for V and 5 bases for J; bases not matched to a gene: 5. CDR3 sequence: CASRGTGGTGELFF. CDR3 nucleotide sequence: TGCGCCAGCAGGGGGACAGGAGGGACCGGGGAGCTGTTTTTT.

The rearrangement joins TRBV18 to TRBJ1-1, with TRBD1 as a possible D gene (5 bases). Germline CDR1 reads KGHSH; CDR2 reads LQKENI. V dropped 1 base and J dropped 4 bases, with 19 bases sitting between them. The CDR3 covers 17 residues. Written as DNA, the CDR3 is TGTGCCAGCTCACCACTGTCCGGGACTCTCAAAGTCACTGAAGCTTTCTTT. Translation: CASSPLSGTLKVTEAFF.

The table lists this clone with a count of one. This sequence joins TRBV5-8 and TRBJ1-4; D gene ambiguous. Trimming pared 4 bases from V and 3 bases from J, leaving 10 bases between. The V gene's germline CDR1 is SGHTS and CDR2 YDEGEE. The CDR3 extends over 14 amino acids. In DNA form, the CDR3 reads TGTGCCAGCAGCAGGCCCTCCCCTAATGAAAAACTGTTTTTT. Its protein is CASSRPSPNEKLFF.

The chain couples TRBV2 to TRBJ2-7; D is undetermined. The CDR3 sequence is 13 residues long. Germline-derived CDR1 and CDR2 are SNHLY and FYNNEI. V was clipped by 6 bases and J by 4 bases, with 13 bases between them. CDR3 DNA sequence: TGTGCCAGCAGGGGGATTCAGCAATACGAGCAGTACTTC. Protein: CASRGIQQYEQYF.

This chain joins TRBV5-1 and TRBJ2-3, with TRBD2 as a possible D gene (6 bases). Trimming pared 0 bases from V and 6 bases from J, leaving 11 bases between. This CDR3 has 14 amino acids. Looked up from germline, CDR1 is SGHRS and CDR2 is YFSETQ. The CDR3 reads CASSLEGAGDTQYF. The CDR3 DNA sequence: TGCGCCAGCAGCTTGGAAGGGGCGGGGGATACGCAGTATTTT.

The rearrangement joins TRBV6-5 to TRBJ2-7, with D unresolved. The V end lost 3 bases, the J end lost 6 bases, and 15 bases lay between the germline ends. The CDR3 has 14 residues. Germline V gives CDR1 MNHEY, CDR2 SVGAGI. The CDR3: CASSYSGLSGEQYF. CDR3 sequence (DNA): TGTGCCAGCAGTTATTCAGGTCTCTCCGGCGAGCAGTACTTC.

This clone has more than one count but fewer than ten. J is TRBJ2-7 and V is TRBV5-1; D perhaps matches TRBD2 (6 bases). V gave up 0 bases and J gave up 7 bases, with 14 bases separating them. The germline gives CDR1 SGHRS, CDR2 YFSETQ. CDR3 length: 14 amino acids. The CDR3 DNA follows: TGCGCCAGCAGCTTGGGACTCCAAGGAGGGGAGCAGTACTTC. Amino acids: CASSLGLQGGEQYF.

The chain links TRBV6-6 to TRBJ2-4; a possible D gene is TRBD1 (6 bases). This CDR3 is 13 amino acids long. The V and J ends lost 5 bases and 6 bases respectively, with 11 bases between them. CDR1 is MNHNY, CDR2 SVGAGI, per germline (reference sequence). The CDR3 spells CASSPTGRNIQYF. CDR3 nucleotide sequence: TGTGCCAGCAGTCCTACAGGGAGAAACATTCAGTACTTC.

The CDR3: CASSQWGDRSDTQYF. In nucleotides, the CDR3 is TGTGCCAGCAGCCAATGGGGTGACAGGTCCGATACGCAGTATTTT. The chain employs TRBV28 and TRBJ2-3; D possibly corresponds to TRBD1 (6 bases). V was pared by 6 bases and J by 6 bases, with 19 bases between. Germline CDR1 MDHEN, CDR2 SYDVKM. The CDR3 is made up of 15 amino acids.

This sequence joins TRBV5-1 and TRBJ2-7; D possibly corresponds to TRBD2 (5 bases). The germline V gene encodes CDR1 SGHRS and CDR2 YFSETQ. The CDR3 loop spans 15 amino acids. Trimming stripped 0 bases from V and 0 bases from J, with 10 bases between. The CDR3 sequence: CASSLVVGGSYEQYF. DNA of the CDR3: TGCGCCAGCAGCTTGGTGGTCGGAGGCTCCTACGAGCAGTACTTC.

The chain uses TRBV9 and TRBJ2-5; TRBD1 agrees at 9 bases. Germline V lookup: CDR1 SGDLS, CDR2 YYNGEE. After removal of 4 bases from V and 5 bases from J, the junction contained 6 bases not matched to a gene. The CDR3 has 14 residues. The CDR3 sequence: CASSLGQGRETQYF. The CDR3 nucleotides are TGTGCCAGCAGCCTCGGACAGGGGAGGGAGACCCAGTACTTC.

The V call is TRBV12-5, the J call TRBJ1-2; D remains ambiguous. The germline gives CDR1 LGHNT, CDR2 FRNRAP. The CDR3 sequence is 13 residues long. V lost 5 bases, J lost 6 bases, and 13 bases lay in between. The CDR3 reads CASGPREWNGYTF. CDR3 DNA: TGTGCTAGTGGTCCTAGGGAATGGAATGGCTACACCTTC.

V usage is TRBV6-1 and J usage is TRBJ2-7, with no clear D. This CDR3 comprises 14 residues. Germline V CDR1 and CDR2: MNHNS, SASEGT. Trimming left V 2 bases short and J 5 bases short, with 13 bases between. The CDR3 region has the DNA TGTGCCAGCAGTGAATTCCTCAGGTTCGACGAGCAGTACTTC. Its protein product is CASSEFLRFDEQYF.

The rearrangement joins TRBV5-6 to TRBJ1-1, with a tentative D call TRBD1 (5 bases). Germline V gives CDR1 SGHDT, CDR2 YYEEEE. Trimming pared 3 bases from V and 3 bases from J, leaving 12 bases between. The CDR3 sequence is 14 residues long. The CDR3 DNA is TGTGCCAGCAGCTACCGGGACTGGGACACTGAAGCTTTCTTT. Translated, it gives CASSYRDWDTEAFF. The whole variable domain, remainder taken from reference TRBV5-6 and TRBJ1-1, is DAGVTQSPTHLIKTRGQQVTLRCSPKSGHDTVSWYQQALGQGPQFIFQYYEEEERQRGNFPDRFSGHQFPNYSSELNVNALLLGDSALYLCASSYRDWDTEAFFGQGTRLTVV.

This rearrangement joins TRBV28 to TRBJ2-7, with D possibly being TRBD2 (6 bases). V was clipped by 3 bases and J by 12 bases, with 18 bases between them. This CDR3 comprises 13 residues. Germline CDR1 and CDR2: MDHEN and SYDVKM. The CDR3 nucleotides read TGTGCCAGCAGTTTGGAGTCGGGGAGGAGGTGGTACTTC. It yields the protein CASSLESGRRWYF. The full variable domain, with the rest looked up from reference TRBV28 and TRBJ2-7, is DVKVTQSSRYLVKRTGEKVFLECVQDMDHENMFWYRQDPGLGLRLIYFSYDVKMKEKGDIPEGYSVSREKKERFSLILESASTNQTSMYLCASSLESGRRWYFGPGTRLTVT.

DNA of the CDR3: TGTGCCAGCAGTTTTGGAGGGGCAACAACTAATGAAAAACTGTTTTTT. Residues: CASSFGGATTNEKLFF. The rearrangement links TRBV28 to TRBJ1-4; TRBD1 is a possible D gene (5 bases). This CDR3 is built from 16 residues. Germline-derived CDR1 and CDR2 are MDHEN and SYDVKM. V shed 3 bases and J shed 0 bases, with 11 bases lying between them.

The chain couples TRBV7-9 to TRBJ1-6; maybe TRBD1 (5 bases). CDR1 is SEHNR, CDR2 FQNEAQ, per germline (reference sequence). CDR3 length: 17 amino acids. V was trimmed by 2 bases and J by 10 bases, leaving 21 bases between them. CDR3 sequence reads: CASSLSYTGGINSPLHF. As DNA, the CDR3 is TGTGCCAGCAGCTTATCTTACACGGGGGGGATAAACTCACCCCTCCACTTT.